The following is a T cell receptor (beta chain) sequence with its context. The data were taken from a study of blood T cell repertoires in COVID-19. Study information: In each case, the material was cDNA or gDNA derived from T cells, B-cell-depleted T cells, or PBMCs.

TCRdb keeps only in-frame clones here, not all; method: immunoSEQ multiplex PCR. The profile shows about 93,000 clones, around 90% of them singletons. V lost 3 bases to trimming and J lost 1 base, with 13 bases between them. From germline, CDR1 is KGHSH and CDR2 LQKENI. The CDR3 is 16 residues long. The source material was peripheral blood. The origin of this receptor is a man aged 55-75 years with COVID-19, enrolled during active disease. This chain uses TRBV18 with TRBJ1-5; the D is unclear. This CDR3 is CASSPENPGSNQPQHF. In nucleotides, the CDR3 is TGTGCCAGCTCACCTGAGAACCCGGGGAGCAATCAGCCCCAGCATTTT. The full variable domain, its missing parts supplied by reference TRBV18 and TRBJ1-5, is NAGVMQNPRHLVRRRGQEARLRCSPMKGHSHVYWYRQLPEEGLKFMVYLQKENIIDESGMPKERFSAEFPKEGPSILRIQQVVRGDSAAYFCASSPENPGSNQPQHFGDGTRLSIL.